The entry below describes one TCR beta chain. This clonotype was picked up one time. Its antigen remains unidentified. Base qualities are missing; no much larger clone stands one base away. One read alone is weak evidence. Donors were roughly 40 systemically healthy Caucasian individuals from Russia aged about 6 to 100 years. Each donor gave ten milliliters of peripheral blood, collected into EDTA-treated Vacutainer tubes. Ficoll-Paque density-gradient centrifugation was used to isolate PBMCs, with at least 6.5 million per sample. Trizol reagent was used to extract total RNA from PBMCs, with at least 5 micrograms per sample. Naive CD45RAhigh/CD27high T cell percentages were measured by flow cytometry on a PBMC aliquot from every donor. Receptor amplification or capture employed 5' RACE. Sequencer: Illumina HiSeq 2500. The second PCR ran for roughly 7 to 12 cycles and used a J-beta primer mix along with a sample-barcoded 5' primer. A template-switch 5' adaptor carrying 12 random nucleotides introduced a unique molecular identifier onto each TCR beta cDNA molecule. Each sample yielded at least 2.5 million CDR3-containing paired-end reads. First-strand cDNA synthesis was performed from all RNA using the Mint cDNA synthesis kit, with priming by a TRBC-specific oligonucleotide. After uracil-DNA glycosylase treatment, a first 18-cycle PCR used universal primers M1SS and BC2_uni_R on all cDNA. The study's own analysis went as follows. Normalization of each sample was performed by random selection of 1 million high-quality reads, each carrying a distinct molecular identifier. Instead of being binned into consensus sequences, reads with shared molecular identifiers were discarded. CDR3 identification, clonotype clustering and error correction used MiTCR with a Q25 quality threshold and the strictest error-elimination algorithm. A nonparametric unseen species model with Euler transformation was used to estimate lower-bound total TCR beta diversity. TCRdb trimmed public reads at Q25 via fastp, called clones via MiXCR and kept in-frame beta chains. Records with the same CDR3 protein are collapsed into one entry carrying the most frequent genes and DNA. V and J calls and clone size were set by TCRdb, not the authors. Here the sample has 650,000 to 1,000,000 distinct CDR3 sequences; roughly 34% occur a single time. Together, the top ten hold 10% to 15% of the sample.

The data originate from a study of blood T cells in healthy people across ages (dated by TCRdb to about 2015). The study in broad terms: Template switching captured roughly one uniquely barcoded TCR beta cDNA molecule per two T cells in model experiments. The study measured age-related changes in TCR beta repertoire diversity using deep sequencing normalized with unique cDNA molecular identifiers. The donors were divided into four age groups: young (average around 16 years), middle-aged (approximately 39), aged (around 59) and long-lived (about 80). To avoid experimental bias, donors of different ages were randomly spread across the sequencing lanes. For two donors (one aged 18 to 30 and one aged 80 or older), the study analyzed two additional independent replicas of 1 million unique cDNA reads from the same blood draw. Results and caveats for the whole study, not just this receptor: Total diversity estimates from one million sequenced T cells were considered lower bounds and underestimates. Compared with the aged group, the long-lived group had more naive CD4+ T cells, fewer expanded clones and increased TCR diversity, a pattern suggesting age selection. Because donor CMV infection status was unknown, age-related changes in expanded clonotypes were potentially confounded. Observed TCR beta diversity correlated strongly with the percentage of naive T cells measured by flow cytometry. As age increased, observed TCR beta diversity per million T cells dropped in a roughly linear way, and a significant reduction was already evident by age roughly 40. Because profiling used bulk unsorted PBMCs, naive and antigen-experienced compartments could not be compared conclusively.

From cysteine to phenylalanine, the CDR3 is 16 amino acids long. The sequence is cut down to CDR3 DNA, 48 bases in frame from base 1. V lost 2 bases and J lost 3 bases; the stretch between them is 15 bases long. The chain uses TRBV12-3 or TRBV12-4 and TRBJ2-3; no D gene can be assigned with confidence. The TCR comes from a man aged 18 to 29 in good health. Input material: blood. Here is the DNA: TGTGCCAGCAGTTTATCTCTAGGCGCGAGAACAGATACGCAGTATTTT. The translation is CASSLSLGARTDTQYF.